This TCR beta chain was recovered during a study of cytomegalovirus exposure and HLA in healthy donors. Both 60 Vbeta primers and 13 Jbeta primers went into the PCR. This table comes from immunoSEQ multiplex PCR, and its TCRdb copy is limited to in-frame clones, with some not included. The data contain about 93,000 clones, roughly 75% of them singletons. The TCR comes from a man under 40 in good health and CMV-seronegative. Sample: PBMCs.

CDR3 bases: TGTGCCAGCAGCTTAGGTTTTCAAACAGGCTCCTACGAGCAGTACTTC. Translation gives CASSLGFQTGSYEQYF. The gene calls are TRBV7-2 and TRBJ2-7; perhaps TRBD1 as D (5 bases). The V gene lost 1 base and the J gene lost 0 bases, with 13 bases spanning the gap. The CDR3 length is 16 residues. Germline V gives CDR1 SGHTA, CDR2 FQGNSA.